This is a list of T cell receptor beta chains from one sample in a study of T cell repertoires in cytomegalovirus infection. Via MiXCR, TCRdb re-called the reads, giving one row per CDR3 protein. The sample records some 940,000 distinct CDR3 sequences, approximately 32% being singletons. These receptors' targets are unknown. The sample was cultured CD8+ T cells from PBMCs, taken from culture after CMV antigen stimulation. The source is a human donor in good health (CMV status not recorded). Some clones in this sample may be carry-over from other donors' samples. The CDR3 runs from the conserved cysteine through the conserved F or W. The order of the fields is V gene, J gene, D gene, clone size, CDR3 protein, CDR3 DNA. The D gene is left open where the match is weak. Expanded clones are given a class, and other clones once, few, many or no size at all.

V gene: TRBV3-1; J gene: TRBJ2-7; D gene: TRBD1; clone size: -; CDR3 protein: CASSQGQGANYEQYF; CDR3 DNA: TGTGCCAGCAGCCAAGGTCAGGGGGCGAACTACGAGCAGTACTTC
V gene: TRBV12-3/TRBV12-4; J gene: TRBJ2-1; D gene: TRBD2; clone size: -; CDR3 protein: CASKGTSGGAQGIFNEQFF; CDR3 DNA: TGTGCCAGCAAAGGGACTAGCGGGGGGGCTCAGGGTATATTCAATGAGCAGTTCTTC
V gene: TRBV4-1; J gene: TRBJ2-5; D gene: -; clone size: few; CDR3 protein: CASSQGATNLVQETQYF; CDR3 DNA: TGCGCCAGCAGCCAAGGGGCTACTAACCTCGTACAAGAGACCCAGTACTTC
V gene: TRBV12-3/TRBV12-4; J gene: TRBJ1-1; D gene: -; clone size: few; CDR3 protein: CASSFGQLGSRNTEAFF; CDR3 DNA: TGTGCCAGCAGTTTTGGGCAGCTAGGGAGCCGTAACACTGAAGCTTTCTTT
V gene: TRBV2; J gene: TRBJ2-1; D gene: -; clone size: few; CDR3 protein: CARGPWNTYNEQFF; CDR3 DNA: TGTGCCAGGGGGCCATGGAATACCTACAATGAGCAGTTCTTC
V gene: TRBV2; J gene: TRBJ2-1; D gene: -; clone size: few; CDR3 protein: CASSEVFNEQFF; CDR3 DNA: TGTGCCAGCAGTGAAGTGTTCAATGAGCAGTTCTTC
V gene: TRBV12-3/TRBV12-4; J gene: TRBJ2-1; D gene: -; clone size: -; CDR3 protein: CASSYPGGPHPYNEQFF; CDR3 DNA: TGTGCCAGCAGTTACCCAGGGGGGCCCCATCCCTACAATGAGCAGTTCTTC
V gene: TRBV7-8; J gene: TRBJ1-6; D gene: -; clone size: many; CDR3 protein: CASSLPEGLNISPLHF; CDR3 DNA: TGTGCCAGCAGCTTACCAGAAGGCCTTAATATTTCACCCCTCCACTTT
V gene: TRBV7-6; J gene: TRBJ1-1; D gene: -; clone size: many; CDR3 protein: CASTKDLERVSGNTEAFF; CDR3 DNA: TGTGCCAGCACCAAAGACTTAGAACGGGTGTCGGGGAACACTGAAGCTTTCTTT
V gene: TRBV12-3/TRBV12-4; J gene: TRBJ2-6; D gene: -; clone size: -; CDR3 protein: CASSLVAGANVLTF; CDR3 DNA: TGTGCCAGCAGTCTGGTGGCAGGGGCCAACGTCCTGACTTTC
V gene: TRBV27; J gene: TRBJ2-2; D gene: TRBD2; clone size: -; CDR3 protein: CASSLYAGVGELFF; CDR3 DNA: TGTGCCAGCAGCCTTTATGCGGGGGTCGGGGAGCTGTTTTTT
V gene: TRBV2; J gene: TRBJ2-3; D gene: TRBD1; clone size: -; CDR3 protein: CASTRGRTSSTDTQYF; CDR3 DNA: TGTGCCAGCACCAGGGGGCGAACCTCTAGCACAGATACGCAGTATTTT
V gene: TRBV12-3/TRBV12-4; J gene: TRBJ2-1; D gene: TRBD1; clone size: -; CDR3 protein: CASSLSDRGLTKQFF; CDR3 DNA: TGTGCCAGCAGTTTATCGGACAGGGGGTTGACTAAGCAGTTCTTC
V gene: TRBV19; J gene: TRBJ2-3; D gene: -; clone size: few; CDR3 protein: CASSLTPSSTDTQYF; CDR3 DNA: TGTGCCAGTAGCTTGACACCTTCTAGCACAGATACGCAGTATTTT
V gene: TRBV20-1; J gene: TRBJ2-3; D gene: -; clone size: once; CDR3 protein: CSATGGLSTDTQYF; CDR3 DNA: TGCAGTGCCACGGGGGGCCTAAGCACAGATACGCAGTATTTT
V gene: TRBV7-9; J gene: TRBJ2-5; D gene: TRBD2; clone size: few; CDR3 protein: CASSLAGLAGEETQYF; CDR3 DNA: TGTGCCAGCAGCTTGGCGGGACTAGCGGGGGAAGAGACCCAGTACTTC
V gene: TRBV7-6; J gene: TRBJ1-1; D gene: TRBD1; clone size: many; CDR3 protein: CASTNDRTGADTEAFF; CDR3 DNA: TGTGCCAGCACCAACGACCGGACAGGGGCAGACACTGAAGCTTTCTTT
V gene: TRBV20-1; J gene: TRBJ1-3; D gene: TRBD1; clone size: -; CDR3 protein: CSASWGQGVRPGNTIYF; CDR3 DNA: TGCAGTGCTAGTTGGGGACAGGGGGTGAGACCTGGAAACACCATATATTTT
V gene: TRBV7-4; J gene: TRBJ2-1; D gene: -; clone size: -; CDR3 protein: CASSRTVLRLYNEQFF; CDR3 DNA: TGTGCCAGCAGCAGGACGGTCCTAAGGCTCTACAATGAGCAGTTCTTC
V gene: TRBV5-1; J gene: TRBJ2-6; D gene: -; clone size: once; CDR3 protein: CASSLSGLGRAISGANVLTF; CDR3 DNA: TGCGCCAGCAGCTTGTCGGGATTAGGCAGGGCTATTTCTGGGGCCAACGTCCTGACTTTC
V gene: TRBV7-6; J gene: TRBJ2-1; D gene: TRBD2; clone size: -; CDR3 protein: CASSLSASGGNNEQFF; CDR3 DNA: TGTGCCAGCAGCTTAAGTGCTAGCGGGGGGAACAATGAGCAGTTCTTC
V gene: TRBV12-3/TRBV12-4; J gene: TRBJ2-1; D gene: -; clone size: few; CDR3 protein: CASSSPGAPSYNEQFF; CDR3 DNA: TGTGCCAGCAGTTCGCCGGGGGCCCCATCCTACAATGAGCAGTTCTTC
V gene: TRBV4-2; J gene: TRBJ1-4; D gene: -; clone size: -; CDR3 protein: CASSQDPVGWQLGTTNEKLFF; CDR3 DNA: TGTGCCAGCAGCCAAGATCCGGTCGGTTGGCAACTAGGAACAACTAATGAAAAACTGTTTTTT
V gene: TRBV20-1; J gene: TRBJ2-7; D gene: -; clone size: -; CDR3 protein: CSARDPVEWEVF; CDR3 DNA: TGCAGTGCTAGAGATCCGGTTGAGTGGGAAGTCTTC
V gene: TRBV27; J gene: TRBJ2-1; D gene: TRBD2; clone size: -; CDR3 protein: CASSPTSEPYNEQFF; CDR3 DNA: TGTGCCAGCAGCCCTACTAGCGAGCCTTACAATGAGCAGTTCTTC
V gene: TRBV7-6; J gene: TRBJ1-1; D gene: -; clone size: -; CDR3 protein: CASSFGPPGTEAFF; CDR3 DNA: TGTGCCAGCAGCTTCGGGCCCCCCGGCACTGAAGCTTTCTTT
V gene: TRBV6-5; J gene: TRBJ2-5; D gene: TRBD2; clone size: -; CDR3 protein: CVSSYAGGAYETQYF; CDR3 DNA: TGTGTCAGCAGTTACGCCGGGGGGGCCTACGAGACCCAGTACTTC
V gene: TRBV4-1; J gene: TRBJ2-1; D gene: TRBD2; clone size: few; CDR3 protein: CASSQEAPGLAGDWNEQFF; CDR3 DNA: TGCGCCAGCAGCCAAGAGGCCCCCGGACTAGCGGGTGATTGGAATGAGCAGTTCTTC
V gene: TRBV9; J gene: TRBJ1-2; D gene: TRBD1; clone size: -; CDR3 protein: CASSVGDRDNYGYTF; CDR3 DNA: TGTGCCAGCAGCGTAGGGGACAGGGATAACTATGGCTACACCTTC
V gene: TRBV7-6; J gene: TRBJ2-5; D gene: -; clone size: -; CDR3 protein: CASSLLPRALQETQYF; CDR3 DNA: TGTGCCAGCAGCTTATTGCCTAGAGCGCTTCAAGAGACCCAGTACTTC
V gene: TRBV11-1; J gene: TRBJ2-1; D gene: -; clone size: many; CDR3 protein: CASSLGAAVEQFF; CDR3 DNA: TGTGCCAGCAGCTTAGGTGCCGCGGTTGAGCAGTTCTTC
V gene: TRBV20-1; J gene: TRBJ2-1; D gene: TRBD2; clone size: -; CDR3 protein: CSAVGTSGGIRHEQFF; CDR3 DNA: TGCAGTGCTGTCGGCACCAGCGGGGGGATACGGCATGAGCAGTTCTTC